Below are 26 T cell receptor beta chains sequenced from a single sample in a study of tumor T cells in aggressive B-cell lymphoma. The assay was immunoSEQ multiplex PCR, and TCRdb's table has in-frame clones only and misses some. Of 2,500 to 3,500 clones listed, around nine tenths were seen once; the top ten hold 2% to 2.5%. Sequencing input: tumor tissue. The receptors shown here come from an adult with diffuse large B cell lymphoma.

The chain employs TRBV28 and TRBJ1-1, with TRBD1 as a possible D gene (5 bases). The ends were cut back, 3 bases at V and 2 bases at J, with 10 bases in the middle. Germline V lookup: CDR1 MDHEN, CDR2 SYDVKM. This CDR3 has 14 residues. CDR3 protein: CASSFPGKNTEAFF. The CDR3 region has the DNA TGTGCCAGCAGTTTTCCAGGGAAAAACACTGAAGCTTTCTTT.

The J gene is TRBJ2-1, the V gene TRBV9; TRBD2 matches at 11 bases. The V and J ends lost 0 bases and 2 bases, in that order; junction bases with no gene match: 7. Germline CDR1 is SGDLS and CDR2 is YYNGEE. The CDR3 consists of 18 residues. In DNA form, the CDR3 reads TGTGCCAGCAGCGTAGCTACCGGGACTAGCGGACCCTACAATGAGCAGTTCTTC. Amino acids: CASSVATGTSGPYNEQFF.

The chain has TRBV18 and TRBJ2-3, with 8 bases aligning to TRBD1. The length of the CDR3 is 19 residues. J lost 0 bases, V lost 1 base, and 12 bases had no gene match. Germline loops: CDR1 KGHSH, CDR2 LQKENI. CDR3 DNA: TGTGCCAGCTCACCACTTGCGACAGGGGCCCGACCGAGCACAGATACGCAGTATTTT. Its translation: CASSPLATGARPSTDTQYF.

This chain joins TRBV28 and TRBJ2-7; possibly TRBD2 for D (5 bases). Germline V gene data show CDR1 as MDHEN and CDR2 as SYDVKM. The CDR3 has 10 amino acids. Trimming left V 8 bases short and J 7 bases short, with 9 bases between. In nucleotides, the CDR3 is TGTGCCAGCGCGGGCTGGGAGCAGTACTTC. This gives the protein CASAGWEQYF.

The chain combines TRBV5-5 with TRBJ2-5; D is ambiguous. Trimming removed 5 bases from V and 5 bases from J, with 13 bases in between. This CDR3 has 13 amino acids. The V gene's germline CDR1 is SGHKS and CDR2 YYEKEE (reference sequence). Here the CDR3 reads CASRSFTGETQYF. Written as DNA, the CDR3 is TGTGCCAGCAGATCATTCACCGGGGAGACCCAGTACTTC. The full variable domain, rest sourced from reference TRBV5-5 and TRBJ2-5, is DAGVTQSPTHLIKTRGQQVTLRCSPISGHKSVSWYQQVLGQGPQFIFQYYEKEERGRGNFPDRFSARQFPNYSSELNVNALLLGDSALYLCASRSFTGETQYFGPGTRLLVL.

The CDR3 region is CASSQTGSSTDTQYF. CDR3 bases: TGTGCCAGCAGCCAGACAGGGAGTAGCACAGATACGCAGTATTTT. The J gene is TRBJ2-3, the V gene TRBV6-5; 7 positions match TRBD1. This CDR3 has 15 amino acids. J was trimmed by 0 bases and V by 6 bases; bases with no gene match: 6. Germline lookup yields CDR1 MNHEY and CDR2 SVGAGI.

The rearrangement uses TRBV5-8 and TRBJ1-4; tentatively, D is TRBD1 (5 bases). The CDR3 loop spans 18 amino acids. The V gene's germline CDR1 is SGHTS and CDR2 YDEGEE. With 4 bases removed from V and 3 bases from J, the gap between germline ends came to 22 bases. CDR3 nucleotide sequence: TGTGCCAGCAGCGTCTGGAGGGGCCTTATACGGGCTAATGAAAAACTGTTTTTT. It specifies CASSVWRGLIRANEKLFF.

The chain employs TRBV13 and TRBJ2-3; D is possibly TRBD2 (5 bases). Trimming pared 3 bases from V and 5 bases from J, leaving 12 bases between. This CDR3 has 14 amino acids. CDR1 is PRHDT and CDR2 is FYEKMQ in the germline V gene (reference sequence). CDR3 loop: CASSFFYRGDTQYF. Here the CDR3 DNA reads TGTGCCAGCAGCTTTTTTTATCGGGGAGATACGCAGTATTTT.

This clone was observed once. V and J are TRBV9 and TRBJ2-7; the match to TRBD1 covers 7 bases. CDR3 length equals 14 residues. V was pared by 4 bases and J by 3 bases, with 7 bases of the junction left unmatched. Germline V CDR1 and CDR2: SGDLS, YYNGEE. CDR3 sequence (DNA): TGTGCCAGCAGCCCAGGGACAGACAGCTACGAGCAGTACTTC. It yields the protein CASSPGTDSYEQYF.

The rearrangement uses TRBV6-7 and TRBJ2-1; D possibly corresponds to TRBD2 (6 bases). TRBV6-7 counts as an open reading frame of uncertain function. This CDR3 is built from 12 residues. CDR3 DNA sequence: TGTGCTGAAACTAGCCGCTACAATGAGCAGTTCTTC. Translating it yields CAETSRYNEQFF.

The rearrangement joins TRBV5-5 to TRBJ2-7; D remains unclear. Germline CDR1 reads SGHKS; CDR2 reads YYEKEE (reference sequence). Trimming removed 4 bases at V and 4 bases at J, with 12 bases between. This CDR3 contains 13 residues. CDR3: CASSRLDSYEQYF. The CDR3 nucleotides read TGTGCCAGCAGCCGGCTAGATTCGTACGAGCAGTACTTC. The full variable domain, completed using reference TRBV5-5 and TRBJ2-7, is DAGVTQSPTHLIKTRGQQVTLRCSPISGHKSVSWYQQVLGQGPQFIFQYYEKEERGRGNFPDRFSARQFPNYSSELNVNALLLGDSALYLCASSRLDSYEQYFGPGTRLTVT.

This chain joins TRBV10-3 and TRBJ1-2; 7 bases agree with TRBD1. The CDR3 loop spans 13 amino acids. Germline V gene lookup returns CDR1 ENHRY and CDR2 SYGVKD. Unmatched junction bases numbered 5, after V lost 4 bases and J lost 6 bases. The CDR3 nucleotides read TGTGCCATCAGTGGGTTAGGGGGCGATGGCTACACCTTC. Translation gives CAISGLGGDGYTF.

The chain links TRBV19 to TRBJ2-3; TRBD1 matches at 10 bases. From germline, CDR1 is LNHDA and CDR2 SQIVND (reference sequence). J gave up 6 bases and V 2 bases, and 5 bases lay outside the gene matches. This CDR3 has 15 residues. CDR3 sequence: CASSIRQGARDTQYF. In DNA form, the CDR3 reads TGTGCCAGTAGTATACGACAGGGGGCGAGGGATACGCAGTATTTT.

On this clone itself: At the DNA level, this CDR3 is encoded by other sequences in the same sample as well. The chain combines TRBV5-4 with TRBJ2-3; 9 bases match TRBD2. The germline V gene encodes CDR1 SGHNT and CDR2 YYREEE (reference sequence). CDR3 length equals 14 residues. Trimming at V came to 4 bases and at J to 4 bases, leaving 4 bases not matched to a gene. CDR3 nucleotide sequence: TGTGCCAGCAGCGCGGGGGGGCCGTCAGATACGCAGTATTTT. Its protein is CASSAGGPSDTQYF.

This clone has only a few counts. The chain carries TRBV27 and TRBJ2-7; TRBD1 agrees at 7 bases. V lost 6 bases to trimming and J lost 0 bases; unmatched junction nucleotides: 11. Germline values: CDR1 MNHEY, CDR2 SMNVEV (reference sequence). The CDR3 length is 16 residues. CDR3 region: CASREIGTDHSYEQYF. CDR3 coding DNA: TGTGCCAGCAGGGAGATAGGGACAGATCACTCCTACGAGCAGTACTTC.

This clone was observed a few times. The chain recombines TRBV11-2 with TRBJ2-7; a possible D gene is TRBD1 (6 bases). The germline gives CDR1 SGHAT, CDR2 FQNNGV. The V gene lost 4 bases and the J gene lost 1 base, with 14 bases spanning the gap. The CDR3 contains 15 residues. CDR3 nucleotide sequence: TGTGCCAGCAGCTCTGCAGGGGTTTTATCCTACGAGCAGTACTTC. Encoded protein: CASSSAGVLSYEQYF.

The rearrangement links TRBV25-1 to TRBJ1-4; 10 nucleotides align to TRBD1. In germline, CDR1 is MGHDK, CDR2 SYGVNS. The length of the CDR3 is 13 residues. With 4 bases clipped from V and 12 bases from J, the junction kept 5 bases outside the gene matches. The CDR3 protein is CASSVDRGRELFF. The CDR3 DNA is TGTGCCAGCAGTGTCGACAGGGGGCGCGAACTGTTTTTT. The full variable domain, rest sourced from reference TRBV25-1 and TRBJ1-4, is EADIYQTPRYLVIGTGKKITLECSQTMGHDKMYWYQQDPGMELHLIHYSYGVNSTEKGDLSSESTVSRIRTEHFPLTLESARPSHTSQYLCASSVDRGRELFFGSGTQLSVL.

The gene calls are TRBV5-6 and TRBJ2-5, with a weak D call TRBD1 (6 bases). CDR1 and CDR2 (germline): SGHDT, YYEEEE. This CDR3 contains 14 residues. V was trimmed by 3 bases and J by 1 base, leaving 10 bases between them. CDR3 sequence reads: CASSSTGTQETQYF. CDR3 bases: TGTGCCAGCAGCTCGACAGGAACCCAAGAGACCCAGTACTTC.

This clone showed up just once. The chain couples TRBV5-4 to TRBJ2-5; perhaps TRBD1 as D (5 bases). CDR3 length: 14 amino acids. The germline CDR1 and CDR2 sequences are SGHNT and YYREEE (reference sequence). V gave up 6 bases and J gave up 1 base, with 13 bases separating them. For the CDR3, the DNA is TGTGCCAGCACCCAGAAGCAGGGCCAAGAGACCCAGTACTTC. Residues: CASTQKQGQETQYF.

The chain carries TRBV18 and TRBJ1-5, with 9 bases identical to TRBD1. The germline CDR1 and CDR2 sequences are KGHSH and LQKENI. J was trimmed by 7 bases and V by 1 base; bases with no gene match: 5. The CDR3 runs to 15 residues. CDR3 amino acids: CASSPLGTGMQPQHF. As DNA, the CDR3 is TGTGCCAGCTCACCACTCGGGACAGGGATGCAGCCCCAGCATTTT.

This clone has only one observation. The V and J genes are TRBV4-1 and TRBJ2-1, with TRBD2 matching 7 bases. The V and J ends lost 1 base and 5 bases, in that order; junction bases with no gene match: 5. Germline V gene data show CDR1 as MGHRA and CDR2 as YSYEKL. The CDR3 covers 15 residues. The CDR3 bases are TGCGCCAGCAGCCAAGGACGACGGGGGGACAATGAGCAGTTCTTC. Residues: CASSQGRRGDNEQFF.

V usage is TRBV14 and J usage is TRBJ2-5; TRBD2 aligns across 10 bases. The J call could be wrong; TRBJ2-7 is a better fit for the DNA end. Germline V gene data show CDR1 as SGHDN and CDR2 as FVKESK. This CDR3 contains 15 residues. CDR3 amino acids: CASSWSGGAFYEQYF. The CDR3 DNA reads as TGTGCCAGCAGCTGGAGCGGGGGGGCCTTCTACGAGCAGTACTTC.

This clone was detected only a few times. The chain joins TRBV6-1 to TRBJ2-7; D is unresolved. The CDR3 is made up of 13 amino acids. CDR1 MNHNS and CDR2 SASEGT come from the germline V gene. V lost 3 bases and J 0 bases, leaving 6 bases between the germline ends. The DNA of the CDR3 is TGTGCCAGCAGTGACTATATCTCCTACGAGCAGTACTTC. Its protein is CASSDYISYEQYF.

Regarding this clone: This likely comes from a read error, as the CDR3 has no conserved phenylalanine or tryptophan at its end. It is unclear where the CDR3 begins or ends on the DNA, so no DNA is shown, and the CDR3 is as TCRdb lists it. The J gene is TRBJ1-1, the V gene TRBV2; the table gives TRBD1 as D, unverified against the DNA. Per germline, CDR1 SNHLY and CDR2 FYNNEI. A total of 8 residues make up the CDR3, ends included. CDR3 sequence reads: CASGEGQP.

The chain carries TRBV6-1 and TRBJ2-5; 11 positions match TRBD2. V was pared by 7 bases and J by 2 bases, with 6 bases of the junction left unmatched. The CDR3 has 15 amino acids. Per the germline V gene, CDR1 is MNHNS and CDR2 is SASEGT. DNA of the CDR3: TGTGCCAGCACCCTAGCGGGGGGCCCTCAAGAGACCCAGTACTTC. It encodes CASTLAGGPQETQYF.

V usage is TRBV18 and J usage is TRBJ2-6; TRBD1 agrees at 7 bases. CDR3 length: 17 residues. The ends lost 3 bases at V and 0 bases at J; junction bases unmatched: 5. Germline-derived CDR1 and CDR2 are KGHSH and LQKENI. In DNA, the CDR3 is TGTGCCAGCTCACCGGGACAGCCCGGCTCTGGGGCCAACGTCCTGACTTTC. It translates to CASSPGQPGSGANVLTF. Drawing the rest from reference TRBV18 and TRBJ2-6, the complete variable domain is NAGVMQNPRHLVRRRGQEARLRCSPMKGHSHVYWYRQLPEEGLKFMVYLQKENIIDESGMPKERFSAEFPKEGPSILRIQQVVRGDSAAYFCASSPGQPGSGANVLTFGAGSRLTVL.